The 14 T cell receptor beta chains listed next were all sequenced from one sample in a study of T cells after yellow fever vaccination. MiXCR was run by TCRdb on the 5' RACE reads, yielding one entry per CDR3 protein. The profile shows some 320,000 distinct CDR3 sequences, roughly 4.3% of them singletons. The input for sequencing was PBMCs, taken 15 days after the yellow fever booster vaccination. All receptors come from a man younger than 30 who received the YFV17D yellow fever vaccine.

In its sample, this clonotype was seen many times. CDR3: CASGDTGGNTEAFF. The CDR3 region has the DNA TGCGCCAGCGGCGACACAGGGGGGAACACTGAAGCTTTCTTT. The rearrangement joins TRBV5-1 to TRBJ1-1; 8 nucleotides line up with TRBD1. V was pared by 7 bases and J by 1 base, with 6 bases of the junction left unmatched. The CDR3 runs 14 residues. Looked up from germline, CDR1 is SGHRS and CDR2 is YFSETQ.

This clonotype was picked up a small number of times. CDR3: CSAHRPGWKTQYF. CDR3 nucleotides: TGCAGTGCCCACCGTCCAGGGTGGAAGACCCAGTACTTC. The V and J genes are TRBV20-1 and TRBJ2-5, with D possibly matching TRBD1 (5 bases). The V and J ends lost 6 bases and 6 bases respectively, with 17 bases between them. The CDR3 runs to 13 residues. CDR1 and CDR2 from the germline V gene are DFQATT and SNEGSKA (reference sequence).

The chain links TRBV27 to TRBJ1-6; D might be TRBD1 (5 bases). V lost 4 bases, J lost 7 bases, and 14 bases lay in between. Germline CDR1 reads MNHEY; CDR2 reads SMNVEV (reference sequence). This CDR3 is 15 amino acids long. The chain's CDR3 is CASSSLMGGNSPLHF. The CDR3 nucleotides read TGTGCCAGCAGTTCCCTAATGGGGGGGAATTCACCCCTCCACTTT.

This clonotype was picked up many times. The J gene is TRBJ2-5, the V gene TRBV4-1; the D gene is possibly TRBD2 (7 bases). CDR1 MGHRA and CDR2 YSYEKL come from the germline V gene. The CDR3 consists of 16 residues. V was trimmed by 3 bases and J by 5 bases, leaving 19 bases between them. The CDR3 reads CASSQLYGGRRETQYF. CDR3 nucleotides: TGCGCCAGCAGCCAGCTCTACGGGGGGCGACGGGAGACCCAGTACTTC.

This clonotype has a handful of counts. The CDR3: CASSYHVTNYGYTF. DNA for the CDR3: TGTGCCAGCAGTTACCACGTCACTAACTATGGCTACACCTTC. V gene TRBV6-5 combines with J gene TRBJ1-2; the D is unclear. Trimming cost V 2 bases and J 0 bases, with 7 bases left between them. The CDR3 consists of 14 residues. Per the germline V gene, CDR1 is MNHEY and CDR2 is SVGAGI.

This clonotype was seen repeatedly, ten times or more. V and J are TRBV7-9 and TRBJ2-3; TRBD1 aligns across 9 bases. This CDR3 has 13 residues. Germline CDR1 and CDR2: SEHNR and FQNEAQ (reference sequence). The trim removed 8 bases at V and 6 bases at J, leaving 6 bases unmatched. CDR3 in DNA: TGTGCCAGCTCGGGACAGGGAGGGGATACGCAGTATTTT. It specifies CASSGQGGDTQYF.

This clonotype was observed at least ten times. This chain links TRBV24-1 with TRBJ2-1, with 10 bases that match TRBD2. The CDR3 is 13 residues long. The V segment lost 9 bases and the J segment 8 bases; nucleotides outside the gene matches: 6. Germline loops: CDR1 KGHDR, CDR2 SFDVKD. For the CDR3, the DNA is TGTGCCACCCCGGCTAGCGGGGGAGATGAGCAGTTCTTC. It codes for CATPASGGDEQFF.

The CDR3 DNA reads as TGCGCCAGCAGCTTCGGACAGGGGATGGTGGGGACCCAGTACTTC. This encodes CASSFGQGMVGTQYF. The chain recombines TRBV5-1 with TRBJ2-5; 9 nucleotides line up with TRBD1. CDR1 is SGHRS and CDR2 is YFSETQ in the germline V gene. The CDR3 is 15 residues long. Losses at the gene ends were 2 bases for V and 7 bases for J; bases not matched to a gene: 9. Looking up the rest from reference TRBV5-1 and TRBJ2-5 gives the full variable domain: KAGVTQTPRYLIKTRGQQVTLSCSPISGHRSVSWYQQTPGQGLQFLFEYFSETQRNKGNFPGRFSGRQFSNSRSEMNVSTLELGDSALYLCASSFGQGMVGTQYFGPGTRLLVL.

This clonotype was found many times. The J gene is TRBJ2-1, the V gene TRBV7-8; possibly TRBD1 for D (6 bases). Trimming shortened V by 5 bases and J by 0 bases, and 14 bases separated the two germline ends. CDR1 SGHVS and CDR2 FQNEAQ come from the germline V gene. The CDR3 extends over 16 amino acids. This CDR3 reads CASSRFTGSSYNEQFF. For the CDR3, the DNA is TGTGCCAGCAGCAGATTTACAGGGAGCTCCTACAATGAGCAGTTCTTC.

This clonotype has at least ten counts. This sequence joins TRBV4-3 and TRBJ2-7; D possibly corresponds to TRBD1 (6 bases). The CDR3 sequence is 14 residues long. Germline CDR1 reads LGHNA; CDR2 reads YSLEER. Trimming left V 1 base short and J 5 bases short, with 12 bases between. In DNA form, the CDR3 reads TGCGCCAGCAGCCAAGCGCGACAGGCCCACGAGCAGTACTTC. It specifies CASSQARQAHEQYF.

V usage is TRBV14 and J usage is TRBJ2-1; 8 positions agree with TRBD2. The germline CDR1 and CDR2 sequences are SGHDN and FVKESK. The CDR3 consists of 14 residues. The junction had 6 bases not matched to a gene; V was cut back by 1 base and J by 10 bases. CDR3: CASSQVGGAVEQFF. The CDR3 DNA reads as TGTGCCAGCAGCCAAGTCGGGGGGGCCGTCGAGCAGTTCTTC.

CDR3 coding DNA: TGTGCCAGCAGTTTATATGGGGAAAGCAATCAGCCCCAGCATTTT. Protein sequence: CASSLYGESNQPQHF. The J gene is TRBJ1-5, the V gene TRBV12-3 or TRBV12-4; no clear D. The germline V and J ends were trimmed by 2 bases and 1 base, with 9 bases remaining between them. The CDR3 has 15 residues.

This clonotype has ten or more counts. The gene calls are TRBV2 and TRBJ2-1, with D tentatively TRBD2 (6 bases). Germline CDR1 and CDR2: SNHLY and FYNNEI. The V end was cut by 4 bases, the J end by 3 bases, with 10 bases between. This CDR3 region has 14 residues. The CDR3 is CASSGRGIYNEQFF. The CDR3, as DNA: TGTGCCAGCAGTGGTCGGGGGATCTACAATGAGCAGTTCTTC.

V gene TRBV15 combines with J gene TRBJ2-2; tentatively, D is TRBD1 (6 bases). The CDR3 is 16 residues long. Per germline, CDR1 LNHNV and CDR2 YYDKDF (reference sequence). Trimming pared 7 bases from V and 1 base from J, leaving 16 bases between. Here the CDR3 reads CATKGDGKENTGELFF. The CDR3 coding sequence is TGTGCCACCAAGGGGGACGGAAAAGAGAACACCGGGGAGCTGTTTTTT. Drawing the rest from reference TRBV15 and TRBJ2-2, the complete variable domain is DAMVIQNPRYQVTQFGKPVTLSCSQTLNHNVMYWYQQKSSQAPKLLFHYYDKDFNNEADTPDNFQSRRPNTSFCFLDIRSPGLGDTAMYLCATKGDGKENTGELFFGEGSRLTVL.